Sequencing of this TCR beta chain was carried out in a study of CD8 T cells in Susac syndrome. The RNA, about 0.45 to 1 ug, was put through reverse transcription using random hexamers. TCRdb redid the calling of the immunoSEQ multiplex PCR reads with MiXCR, one entry per CDR3 protein. The data show 80,000 to 90,000 distinct CDR3 sequences, about 93% seen once. Age- and sex-matched healthy donors served as the control group. This CDR3 is built from 15 residues. Germline CDR1 is SQVTM and CDR2 is ANQGSEA. The junction had 11 bases not matched to a gene; V was cut back by 5 bases and J by 5 bases. Source material: CD8+ T cells from PBMCs. The chain uses TRBV29-1 and TRBJ2-5; 10 bases align to TRBD2. This TCR was sampled from a human donor in good health. In DNA, the CDR3 is TGCAGCGTTAGAATAGCGGGGGGCACGAGGGAGACCCAGTACTTC. This encodes CSVRIAGGTRETQYF.